This T cell receptor beta chain is from a study of CD8+CD57+ T cells in acquired aplastic anemia. In its sample, this clonotype was seen a few times. Its antigen is still unknown. CDR3 size: 15 residues. Germline CDR1 reads SGHTA; CDR2 reads FQGNSA. Germline trimming cut 0 bases from V and 3 bases from J; bases unmatched to any gene: 2. Overall study results and limits: Levels of CD8+ Simpson's diversity were not significantly distinct in patients versus controls.

Patients included in sequencing had previously demonstrated CD8+CD57+ cell expansion by flow cytometry. Profiling that covered TCR beta VDJ and CDR3 relied on genomic DNA as its template. MiXCR, applied by TCRdb to the reads, yields one record per CDR3 protein. The data contain 75,000 to 100,000 distinct CDR3 sequences, approximately 73% of them singletons. The sample comprised sorted CD4+, CD8+, or CD8+CD57+ T cells (not recorded which) from PBMCs. This TCR was sampled from a human donor with aplastic anemia. The rearrangement joins TRBV7-2 to TRBJ2-7; 10 positions match TRBD2. CDR3 in amino acids: CASSLAPSGGYEQYF. CDR3 bases: TGTGCCAGCAGCTTAGCCCCTAGCGGGGGCTACGAGCAGTACTTC.